These T cell receptor beta chains were read from a single sample in a study of shared clonotypes between healthy human individuals. This table comes from immunoSEQ multiplex PCR, and its TCRdb copy is limited to in-frame clones, with some not included. The sample has millions of clones, about 95% seen once; the top ten hold 0.9% to 1.4%. Sequencing input: naive CD8+ T cells sorted from blood. Every receptor here comes from a man aged 18 to 29 in good health. The CDR3 runs from the conserved cysteine through the conserved F or W. The D gene is left open where the match is weak. Only some rows state a clone size, as once, few, many or a class for expanded clones.

cdr3_nt	cdr3_aa	d_call	j_call	clone_size	v_call
TGTGCCACCTGCCGGCGGGGGGCCTACAATGAGCAGTTCTTC	CATCRRGAYNEQFF	TRBD2	TRBJ2-1	once	TRBV6-5
TGTGCCAGCAGCCTTCCGCTCACAGATACGCAGTATTTT	CASSLPLTDTQYF	NA	TRBJ2-3	NA	TRBV7-9
TGTGCCAGCAGCTTCTTTGGGGGGCTTCGAGAGAATGAAAAACTGTTTTTT	CASSFFGGLRENEKLFF	NA	TRBJ1-4	NA	TRBV7-9
TGTGCCAGCAGCTTCGAAGAGGACACCGAATACGAGCAGTACTTC	CASSFEEDTEYEQYF	NA	TRBJ2-7	NA	TRBV13
TGTGCCAGCAGTGCTCAGGGGGAGGTCTACGAGCAGTACTTC	CASSAQGEVYEQYF	NA	TRBJ2-7	NA	TRBV6-1
TGTGCCAGCAGCTTAGGACAGGGCGATGAAAAACTGTTTTTT	CASSLGQGDEKLFF	TRBD1	TRBJ1-4	NA	TRBV7-9
TGCGCCAGCAGTGATTCCCTAGCGGGGGGGTCGGCGCAGTATTTT	CASSDSLAGGSAQYF	TRBD2	TRBJ2-3	NA	TRBV10-1
TGCGCCAGCAGTGAGCACCGGGACAGGGCGGCTGGAAACACCATATATTTT	CASSEHRDRAAGNTIYF	TRBD1	TRBJ1-3	NA	TRBV10-1
TGTGCCAGCAGCCAAGAAGTAGGCAGTAGCACAGATACGCAGTATTTT	CASSQEVGSSTDTQYF	NA	TRBJ2-3	NA	TRBV4-2
TGTGCCAGCAGCCCGAGACAGGTCCCCACCGGGGAGCTGTTTTTT	CASSPRQVPTGELFF	NA	TRBJ2-2	NA	TRBV27
TGTGCCAGTAGCCCGACTTACAGCGGCAATGAGCAGTTCTTC	CASSPTYSGNEQFF	NA	TRBJ2-1	NA	TRBV19
TGTGCCAGCAGTTTAGGGGGAAACTATGGCTACACCTTC	CASSLGGNYGYTF	NA	TRBJ1-2	NA	TRBV28
TGTGCCTCCACTGGGGGAGCGGTGCTACTTGGCGATGAGCAGTTCTTC	CASTGGAVLLGDEQFF	NA	TRBJ2-1	NA	TRBV30
TGTGCCAGCGGAGTAGCGGGGGGGATCAATGAGCAGTTCTTC	CASGVAGGINEQFF	TRBD2	TRBJ2-1	NA	TRBV28
TGTGCCAGCAGTGAAGGGGACAGCTACGAGCAGTACTTC	CASSEGDSYEQYF	TRBD1	TRBJ2-7	NA	TRBV6-1
TGTGCCAGCAGTTTATCGGTAGGCAGCAACTCCTACGAGCAGTACTTC	CASSLSVGSNSYEQYF	NA	TRBJ2-7	NA	TRBV27
TGCGCCAGCAGCCAAGAGCCACTGAACAGGGGGTCCACAGATACGCAGTATTTT	CASSQEPLNRGSTDTQYF	TRBD1	TRBJ2-3	once	TRBV4-3
TGCGCCAGCAGCCAAGAGGGGGACGCCTACGAGCAGTACTTC	CASSQEGDAYEQYF	NA	TRBJ2-7	NA	TRBV4-1
TGTGCCATCGGGGGTGGTGGCTACAATGAGCAGTTCTTC	CAIGGGGYNEQFF	NA	TRBJ2-1	NA	TRBV10-3
TGTGCCAGCGCAGGGATTGGGGGCACTGAAGCTTTCTTT	CASAGIGGTEAFF	NA	TRBJ1-1	NA	TRBV7-9
TGTGCCAGCAGCAAAGCCCACGGGACCCAGTACTTC	CASSKAHGTQYF	NA	TRBJ2-5	NA	TRBV2
TGTGCCAGCACGTTTGGGGAGGGCGAGCAGTACTTC	CASTFGEGEQYF	TRBD2	TRBJ2-7	NA	TRBV2
TGTGCCAGCAGCTTATCCCTAGCGGGAGGGAATATTGTCACCGGGGAGCTGTTTTTT	CASSLSLAGGNIVTGELFF	TRBD2	TRBJ2-2	NA	TRBV7-8
TGTGCCAGCAGTTTTCGACCCGGAGAGGGGACGGAAGCTTTCTTT	CASSFRPGEGTEAFF	NA	TRBJ1-1	NA	TRBV28
TGTGCCAGCAGCTCGACTAGCGGGGGGACCCAGTACTTC	CASSSTSGGTQYF	TRBD2	TRBJ2-5	NA	TRBV28
TGTGCCAGCAGTTACTCGAACGAGCACAATGAGCAGTTCTTC	CASSYSNEHNEQFF	NA	TRBJ2-1	NA	TRBV6-5
TGTGCCAGCAGCATTCACCCCGGGACAGGGGGCCCTTCTTACACTGAAGCTTTCTTT	CASSIHPGTGGPSYTEAFF	NA	TRBJ1-1	NA	TRBV21-1
TGTGCCTGGAGCGGGAGACTAGCGGGGGGAAGGAGCTCCTACGAGCAGTACTTC	CAWSGRLAGGRSSYEQYF	TRBD2	TRBJ2-7	NA	TRBV30
TGTGCCAGCAGCCTCCTACCCTTAGCGGGAGTCAACACCGGGGAGCTGTTTTTT	CASSLLPLAGVNTGELFF	TRBD2	TRBJ2-2	NA	TRBV7-2
TGTGCCAGCAGCTTGGCCCCCCCGTGGGGTCCCTCTGGAAACACCATATATTTT	CASSLAPPWGPSGNTIYF	NA	TRBJ1-3	NA	TRBV5-6
TGTGCCAGCAGTTTAGGAGGGACCGTCGGGGAGCAGTACTTC	CASSLGGTVGEQYF	NA	TRBJ2-7	NA	TRBV28
TGTGCCAGCAGCCAAGGCAGACCAGCTGAAGCTTTCTTT	CASSQGRPAEAFF	NA	TRBJ1-1	NA	TRBV14
TGTGCCAGCAGCTCCCTGGGACAGGGGCTCACCGGGGAGCTGTTTTTT	CASSSLGQGLTGELFF	TRBD1	TRBJ2-2	NA	TRBV7-9
TGTGCCAGCAGTTTTCAAGGGGCTGTCTACGAGCAGTACTTC	CASSFQGAVYEQYF	NA	TRBJ2-7	NA	TRBV27
TGTGCCAGCAGCCTCCCTAAGCAGGGGGGCGAGCAGTACTTC	CASSLPKQGGEQYF	NA	TRBJ2-7	NA	TRBV4-2
TGTGCCAGTGCGCAGGGGGAAGCAGGCATGCATGAAAAACTGTTTTTT	CASAQGEAGMHEKLFF	TRBD1	TRBJ1-4	NA	TRBV7-9
TGTGCCAGCAGTTACTCAGGGGGGGGCCTTAATGAAAAACTGTTTTTT	CASSYSGGGLNEKLFF	NA	TRBJ1-4	NA	TRBV6-5
TGTGCCAGCAGTGAAGCGACCGACGGGACCAATGAGCAGTTCTTC	CASSEATDGTNEQFF	NA	TRBJ2-1	NA	TRBV6-1
TGCGCCAGCAGCCAAGACGGGGGAAGGGACAGGGGACTCCTTAGGAATGAGCAGTTCTTC	CASSQDGGRDRGLLRNEQFF	TRBD1	TRBJ2-1	once	TRBV4-3
TGTGCCAGCAGTGAAGTTTCCGACACGGGGGACAAAGAGACCCAGTACTTC	CASSEVSDTGDKETQYF	NA	TRBJ2-5	NA	TRBV2
TGTGCCAGCAGCTACCCGACAGGGGGTGGAAACACCATATATTTT	CASSYPTGGGNTIYF	TRBD1	TRBJ1-3	NA	TRBV13
TGTGCCAGCAGCCTTCGGGGGGGTTTAAGGAATGAGCAGTTCTTC	CASSLRGGLRNEQFF	TRBD2	TRBJ2-1	NA	TRBV14
TGCGCCAGCAGTGAGTCGTCGGGACTAGGACAAGAGACCCAGTACTTC	CASSESSGLGQETQYF	TRBD2	TRBJ2-5	once	TRBV10-1
TGCGCCAGCAGCCAATTATACGGGGGGGATACTGAAGCTTTCTTT	CASSQLYGGDTEAFF	NA	TRBJ1-1	NA	TRBV4-3
TGTGCCAGCAGCGTAGGAGGTGGAGGGGTCGCTTTCTTT	CASSVGGGGVAFF	NA	TRBJ1-1	NA	TRBV9
TGTGCCAGCAGCCCTCTAGGACTAGCGGTCTACAATGAGCAGTTCTTC	CASSPLGLAVYNEQFF	TRBD2	TRBJ2-1	NA	TRBV7-8
TGCAGCGTTGTCGAGGACAGCTACACCGGGGAGCTGTTTTTT	CSVVEDSYTGELFF	NA	TRBJ2-2	NA	TRBV29-1
TGTGCCAGCAGCCGGGATTCCTACGAGCAGTACTTC	CASSRDSYEQYF	NA	TRBJ2-7	NA	TRBV28
TGCGCCAGCGATAAAATGGGACAGCTAACCGGGGAGCTGTTTTTT	CASDKMGQLTGELFF	TRBD1	TRBJ2-2	NA	TRBV5-1
TGTGCCAGCAGCCCTGGACAGGGTATGAACACTGAAGCTTTCTTT	CASSPGQGMNTEAFF	TRBD1	TRBJ1-1	NA	TRBV13
TGCGCCAGCTGTGGACAGGGGGATTTGTGGGCCAAAAACATTCAGTACTTC	CASCGQGDLWAKNIQYF	TRBD1	TRBJ2-4	NA	TRBV5-1
TGTGCCAGCAGCTTACTTGGAGTCAATCAGCCCCAGCATTTT	CASSLLGVNQPQHF	NA	TRBJ1-5	NA	TRBV7-6
TGTGCCAGCAGTGAATATGAAGAAACCTACGAGCAGTACTTC	CASSEYEETYEQYF	NA	TRBJ2-7	NA	TRBV6-1
TGCAGCGTTGACGAGGGCCGAGGTAATCAGCCCCAGCATTTT	CSVDEGRGNQPQHF	NA	TRBJ1-5	NA	TRBV29-1
TGTGCCAGCAGCTTAGGGCAAGAGACCCAGTACTTC	CASSLGQETQYF	NA	TRBJ2-5	NA	TRBV13
TGCGCCAGCAGTCAATCACACTCCTATAATTCACCCCTCCACTTT	CASSQSHSYNSPLHF	NA	TRBJ1-6	NA	TRBV23-1
TGCGCCAGCAGCTTGACTAGCGGGACTGTCTACGAGCAGTACTTC	CASSLTSGTVYEQYF	TRBD2	TRBJ2-7	NA	TRBV5-1